This T cell receptor beta chain was obtained from a study of post-analysis software for immune sequencing data. Study-level points and caveats: There were five TRBV segments more frequent in patients than controls, and TRBV5-6, TRBV5-1 and TRBV20-1 were among them. Samples from one preparation batch, clustered by F measure, grouped strongly together. Diversity measured as normalized Chao1 was significantly lower in multiple sclerosis patients than in controls.

Unique molecular identifiers tagged the TCR beta cDNA libraries. TCRdb called the PCR reads again in MiXCR, with one record for every CDR3 protein. The table records 450,000 or so distinct CDR3 sequences, under 55% of them present only once. As for this clonotype: Antigen specificity is unknown.

Per the germline V gene, CDR1 is SEHNR and CDR2 is FQNEAQ (reference sequence). CDR3 size: 17 residues. Trimming left V 0 bases short and J 4 bases short, with 16 bases between. The genes are TRBV7-9 and TRBJ1-5; a possible D gene is TRBD1 (6 bases). The sequenced sample consisted of blood. This TCR derives from a girl aged 10 to 17 with multiple sclerosis. The CDR3 region is CASSLATGTVANQPQHF. In nucleotides, the CDR3 is TGTGCCAGCAGCTTAGCTACAGGGACCGTTGCTAATCAGCCCCAGCATTTT.